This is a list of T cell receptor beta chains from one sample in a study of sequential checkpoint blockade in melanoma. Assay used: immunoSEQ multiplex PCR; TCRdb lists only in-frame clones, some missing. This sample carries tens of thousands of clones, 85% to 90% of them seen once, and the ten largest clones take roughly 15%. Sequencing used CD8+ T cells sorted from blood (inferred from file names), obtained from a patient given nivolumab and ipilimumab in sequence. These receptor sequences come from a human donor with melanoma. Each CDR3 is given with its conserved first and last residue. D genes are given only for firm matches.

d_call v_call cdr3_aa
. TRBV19 CASSPILNAEAFF
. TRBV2 CASRNTEAFF
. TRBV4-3 CASSQDRVGTEAFF
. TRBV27 CASSSLSSYEQYF
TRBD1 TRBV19 CASGAGTVNGYTF
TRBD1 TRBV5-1 CASSFETGGDGYTF
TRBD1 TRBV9 CASSLTSGGTYGYTF
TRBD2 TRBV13 CASSLGINLAGASNEQFF
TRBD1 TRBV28 CASRTNRGRTEAFF
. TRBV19 CASSLGARVMFF
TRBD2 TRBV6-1 CASSEPWTSGSDTQYF
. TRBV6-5 CASSYSEDSYNSPLHF
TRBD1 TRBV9 CASSGGQEANYGYTF
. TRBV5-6 CASSLGDTSWGYGYTF
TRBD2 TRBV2 CASSEGLAGGHEQYF
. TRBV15 CATSSHPGAYEQYF
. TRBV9 CASTNGSYEQYF
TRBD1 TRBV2 CARWDRTLNEQFF
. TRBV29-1 CSVGFRGRAYNEQFF
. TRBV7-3 CASSLTLIGSTEAFF
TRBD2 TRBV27 CASSLLGGGSDTQYF
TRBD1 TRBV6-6 CASSWTGGRNTIYF
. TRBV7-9 CASSSTVESYNEQFF
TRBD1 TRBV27 CASSDRDDYGYTF
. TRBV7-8 CASRVARANEKLFF
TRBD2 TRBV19 CASSLSGRPYEQYF
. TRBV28 CASSLRGPSSYEQYF
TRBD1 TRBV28 CASEDRGETQYF
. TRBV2 CASRAGQVGGEQYF
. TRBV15 CATGLDYNEQFF
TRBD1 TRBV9 CASSVMGQSPLHF
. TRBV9 CASSVVPSPYEQYF
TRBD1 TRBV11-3 CASSLGQGGTLGELFF
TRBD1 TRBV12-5 CASGLVPPWGQGNYGYTF
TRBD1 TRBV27 CASSFDRGLTEAFF
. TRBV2 CASSVGAEYPYEQYF
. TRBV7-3 CASSLGVSPSTDTQYF
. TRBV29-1 CSAGAGNTEAFF
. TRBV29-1 CSVEEGSTEAFF
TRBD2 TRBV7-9 CASSFLAGSSYNEQFF
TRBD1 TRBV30 CARSREDRARNGYTF
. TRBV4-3 CASSSRTGSNIQYF
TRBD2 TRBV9 CASSVVPSGGNNEQFF
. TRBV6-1 CARGGEGGEQYF
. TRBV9 CASSAGERASYEQYF
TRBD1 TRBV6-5 CASSVQGNGYTF
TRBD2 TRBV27 CASSQGLAGLYEQYF
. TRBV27 CASGATLGGDQPQHF
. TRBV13 CASSLGDDTSPNYGYTF
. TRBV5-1 CASRGGVLEQFF
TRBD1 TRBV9 CASSSQGARAEAFF
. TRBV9 CASSTRGGLGSPLHF
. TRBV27 CASSLYTGTYEQYF